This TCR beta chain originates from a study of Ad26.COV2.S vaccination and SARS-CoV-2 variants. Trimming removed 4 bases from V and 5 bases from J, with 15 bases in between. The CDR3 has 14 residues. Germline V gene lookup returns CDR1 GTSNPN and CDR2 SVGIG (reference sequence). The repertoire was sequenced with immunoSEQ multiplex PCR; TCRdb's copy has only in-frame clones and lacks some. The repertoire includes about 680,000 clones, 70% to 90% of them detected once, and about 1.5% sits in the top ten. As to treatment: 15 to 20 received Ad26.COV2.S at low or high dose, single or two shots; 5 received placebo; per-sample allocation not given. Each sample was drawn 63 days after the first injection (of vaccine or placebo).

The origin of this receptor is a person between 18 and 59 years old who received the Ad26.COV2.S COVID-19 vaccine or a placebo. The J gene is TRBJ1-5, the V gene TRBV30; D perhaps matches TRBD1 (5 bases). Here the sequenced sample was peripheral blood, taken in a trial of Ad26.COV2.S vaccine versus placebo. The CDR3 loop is CAWNKRGRDQPQHF. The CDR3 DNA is TGTGCCTGGAATAAAAGGGGAAGGGATCAGCCCCAGCATTTT.